The present T cell receptor (beta chain) was sequenced within a study of blood T cell repertoires in COVID-19. Background on the study: Specimens from acute and convalescent COVID-19 originated in the United States, Italy and Spain.

The CDR3 is 14 residues long. The V and J ends lost 2 bases and 4 bases respectively, with 11 bases between them. Germline assignment: CDR1 MNHNY and CDR2 SVGAGI (reference sequence). Source study methods: For nucleated cells, counts were estimated from reference gene primer amplification. Only in-frame clones appear in the TCRdb table, and some are missing; sequencing was by immunoSEQ multiplex PCR. D and trimming come from the DNA, and the V and J calls and clone size come from that table. The data show tens of thousands of clones, 82% seen once. The V and J genes are TRBV6-6 and TRBJ2-5, with a possible D match to TRBD1 (5 bases). Input material: peripheral blood. The receptor was derived from a human donor in a cohort sampled during active COVID-19. The CDR3 bases are TGTGCCAGCAGTTACGTAGGGGATGGAGAGACCCAGTACTTC. This gives the protein CASSYVGDGETQYF.